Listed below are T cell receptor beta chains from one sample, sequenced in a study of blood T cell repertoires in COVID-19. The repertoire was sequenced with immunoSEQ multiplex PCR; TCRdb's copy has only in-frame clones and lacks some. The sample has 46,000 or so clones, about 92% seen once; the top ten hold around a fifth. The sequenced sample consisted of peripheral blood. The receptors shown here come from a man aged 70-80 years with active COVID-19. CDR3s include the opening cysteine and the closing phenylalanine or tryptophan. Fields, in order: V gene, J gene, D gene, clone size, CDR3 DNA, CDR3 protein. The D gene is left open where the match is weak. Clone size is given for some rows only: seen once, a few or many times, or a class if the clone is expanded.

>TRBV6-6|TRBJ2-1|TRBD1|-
TGTGCCAGCAGAAAGGACAGGGGGCTATACAATGAGCAGTTCTTC
CASRKDRGLYNEQFF
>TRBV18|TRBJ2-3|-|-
TGTGCCAGCTCACCGGGAAGGGGCCTAAACACAGATACGCAGTATTTT
CASSPGRGLNTDTQYF
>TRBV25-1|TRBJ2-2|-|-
TGTGCCAGCAGCCAACTAGGCCGTGCCGGGGAGCTGTTTTTT
CASSQLGRAGELFF
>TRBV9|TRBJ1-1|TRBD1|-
TGTGCCAGCAGCGTCCCCGGGACAGAGGTCTTCTTT
CASSVPGTEVFF
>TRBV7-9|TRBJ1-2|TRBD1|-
TGTGCCAGCAGCTTCGGACAGGCCACCTATGGCTACACCTTC
CASSFGQATYGYTF
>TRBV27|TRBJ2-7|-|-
TGTGCCAGCAGTTTAAAGGGGCCGCCCAACTACGAGCAGTACTTC
CASSLKGPPNYEQYF
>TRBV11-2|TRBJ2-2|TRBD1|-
TGTGCCAGCAGCGCACAGGGGGCTCTCGGCGGGGAGCTGTTTTTT
CASSAQGALGGELFF
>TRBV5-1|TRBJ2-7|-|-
TGCGCCAGCAGCTTGGCCCTCGTGGAGGGTGAGCAGTACTTC
CASSLALVEGEQYF
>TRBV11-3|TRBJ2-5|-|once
TGTGCCAGCAGCTTATCGGGAGGGGGCGAAGAGACCCAGTACTTC
CASSLSGGGEETQYF
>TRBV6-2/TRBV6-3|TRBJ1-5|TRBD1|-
TGTGCCAGCAGTCTCGGGACAGGGAGTCAGCCCCAGCATTTT
CASSLGTGSQPQHF
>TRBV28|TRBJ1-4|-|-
TGTGCCAGCAGTTGGGGGGGGGCTTCGAATGAAAAACTGTTTTTT
CASSWGGASNEKLFF
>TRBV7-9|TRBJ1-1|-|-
TGTGCCAGCAGCTCCGCCTCCACTTCAGGGCCCACTGAAGCTTTCTTT
CASSSASTSGPTEAFF
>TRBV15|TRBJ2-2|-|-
TGTGCCACCAGCAGAGATTGGCCCAGAACCGGGGAGCTGTTTTTT
CATSRDWPRTGELFF
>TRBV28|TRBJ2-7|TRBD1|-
TGTGCCAGCATTAACGACAGGGGAATCCACGAGCAGTACTTC
CASINDRGIHEQYF
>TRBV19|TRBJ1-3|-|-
TGTGCCAGTGGTCGGGGGTCTGGAAACACCATATATTTT
CASGRGSGNTIYF
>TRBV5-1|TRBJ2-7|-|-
TGCGCCAGTGGGCGACGCACCGCTACGGAGCAGTACTTC
CASGRRTATEQYF
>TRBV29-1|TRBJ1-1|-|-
TGCAGCGTCGTAGTCCTCGTGAACACTGAAGCTTTCTTT
CSVVVLVNTEAFF
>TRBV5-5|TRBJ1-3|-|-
TGTGCCAGCAGCTTTTCACAAAACTCTGGAAACACCATATATTTT
CASSFSQNSGNTIYF
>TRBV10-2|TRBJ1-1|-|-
TGCGCCAGCAGCCCCACAGGGTACACTGAAGCTTTCTTT
CASSPTGYTEAFF
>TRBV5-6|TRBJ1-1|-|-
TGTGCCAGCAGCTTGGATAGATTCCAGAACACTGAAGCTTTCTTT
CASSLDRFQNTEAFF
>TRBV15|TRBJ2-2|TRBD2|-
TGTGCCACCAGCAGAGATACCCGGGCCGAGCGGGGGTTCACCGGGGAGCTGTTTTTT
CATSRDTRAERGFTGELFF
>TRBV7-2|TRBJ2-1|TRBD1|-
TGTGCCAGCAGCTTGGGACAGCGCCACAATGAGCAGTTCTTC
CASSLGQRHNEQFF
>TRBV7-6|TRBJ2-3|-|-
TGTGCCAGCAGCTTAGGGCAGGGGCGGACAGATACGCAGTATTTT
CASSLGQGRTDTQYF
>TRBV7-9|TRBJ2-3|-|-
TGTGCCAGCCCAACCTCGGAGTCTTTTAGCACAGATACGCAGTATTTT
CASPTSESFSTDTQYF
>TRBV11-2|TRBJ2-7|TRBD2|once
TGTGCCAGCAGCTTAGGGGCTAGCGGGATCCCCTACGAGCAGTACTTC
CASSLGASGIPYEQYF
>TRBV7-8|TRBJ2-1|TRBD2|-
TGTGCCAGCAGCCACAGACGTCTAGCGGGGAATGAGCAGTTCTTC
CASSHRRLAGNEQFF
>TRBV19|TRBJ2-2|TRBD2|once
TGTGCCAGTAGTATAGTACGGGGGGGAAACACCGGGGAGCTGTTTTTT
CASSIVRGGNTGELFF
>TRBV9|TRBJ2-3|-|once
TGTGCCAGCAGCGTAAGAGGGGGGGGCGCCACAGATACGCAGTATTTT
CASSVRGGGATDTQYF
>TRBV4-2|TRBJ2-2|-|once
TGTGCCAGCAGCCAAGGGAGTGGGAGGAGGACCGGGGAGCTGTTTTTT
CASSQGSGRRTGELFF
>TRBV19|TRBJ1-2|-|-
TGTGCCAGTAGTTGGGGCACCCCAGGGAGCTACACCTTC
CASSWGTPGSYTF
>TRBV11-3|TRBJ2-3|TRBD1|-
TGTGCCAGCAGCTTAAGGCAGGGGGCGCAGTATTTT
CASSLRQGAQYF
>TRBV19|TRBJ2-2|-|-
TGTGCCAGCGGGAGTGCCGGGGAGCTGTTTTTT
CASGSAGELFF
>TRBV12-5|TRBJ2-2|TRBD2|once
TGTGTTAGTGCCTTCGGGGGGAATCTAGCCGGGGAGCTGTTTTTT
CVSAFGGNLAGELFF
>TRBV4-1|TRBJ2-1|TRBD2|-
TGCGCCAGCAGCCCTCAGACGGCGGGAGGGGGTAAATATGAGCAGTTCTTC
CASSPQTAGGGKYEQFF
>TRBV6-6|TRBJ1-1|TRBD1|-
TGTGCCAGCGGGCGACAGGGAGGGAACACTGAAGCTTTCTTT
CASGRQGGNTEAFF
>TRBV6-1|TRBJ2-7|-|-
TGTGCCAGCAGTGAAGTCGGGAAAACCTACGAGCAGTACTTC
CASSEVGKTYEQYF
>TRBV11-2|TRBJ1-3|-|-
TGTGCCAGCAGCTTAAGCCGCTCTGGAAACACCATATATTTT
CASSLSRSGNTIYF
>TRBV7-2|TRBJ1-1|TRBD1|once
TGTGCCAGCAGCTCCCGGACAGGGGGGCTAGGCACTGAAGCTTTCTTT
CASSSRTGGLGTEAFF
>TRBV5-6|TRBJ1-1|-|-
TGTGCCAGCAGCTTGTTATCGGGGGGGATTACCATGAACACTGAAGCTTTCTTT
CASSLLSGGITMNTEAFF
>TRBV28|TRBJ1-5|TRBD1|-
TGTGCCAGCAGTTTGGACAGGGGGCTTTATCAGCCCCAGCATTTT
CASSLDRGLYQPQHF
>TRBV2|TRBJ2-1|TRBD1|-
TGTGCCAGCCGCCGACCGGGACAGACTTCCTACAATGAGCAGTTCTTC
CASRRPGQTSYNEQFF